Below, 7 T cell receptor beta chains from the same sample are listed, as sequenced in a study of blood T cell repertoires in COVID-19. Libraries were prepared by immunoSEQ multiplex PCR; TCRdb keeps only in-frame clonotypes and omits some of them. This sample carries roughly 180,000 clones, approximately 86% of them seen once, and the ten largest clones take 8% to 10%. Input material: peripheral blood. These TCRs come from a man in his 60s with acute or convalescent COVID-19.

The genes are TRBV28 and TRBJ2-3, with 7 bases identical to TRBD2. The trim removed 5 bases at V and 9 bases at J, leaving 11 bases unmatched. The CDR3 runs 14 residues. Germline V gene sequence: CDR1 MDHEN, CDR2 SYDVKM. The CDR3 nucleotides read TGTGCCAGCAGTCAACATTACCGGGGGGTCACGCAGTATTTT. Its protein is CASSQHYRGVTQYF.

This clone has a handful of counts. The same CDR3 arises from other DNA sequences in this sample as well. This sequence joins TRBV12-5 and TRBJ1-3; no firm D call. Germline CDR1 is LGHNT and CDR2 is FRNRAP. Deletions cut 1 base from V and 0 bases from J, with 4 bases between. The CDR3 has 14 amino acids. CDR3 sequence reads: CASGLGGSGNTIYF. The CDR3, as DNA: TGTGCTAGTGGTTTGGGAGGCTCTGGAAACACCATATATTTT.

The chain joins TRBV6-1 to TRBJ2-7, with TRBD1 identical over 11 bases. The CDR3 spans 13 residues. The V gene's germline CDR1 is MNHNS and CDR2 SASEGT. Trimming cost V 3 bases and J 7 bases; bases outside gene matches: 2. CDR3 region: CASSEDRGLEQYF. The CDR3 coding sequence is TGTGCCAGCAGTGAGGACAGGGGGCTTGAGCAGTACTTC.

This clone occurred a few times. This chain joins TRBV7-9 and TRBJ1-6; D possibly corresponds to TRBD1 (5 bases). The CDR3 length is 16 residues. CDR1 is SEHNR, CDR2 FQNEAQ, per germline (reference sequence). Trimming stripped 5 bases from V and 1 base from J, with 12 bases between. CDR3: CASSAGGSSYNSPLHF. The CDR3 bases are TGTGCCAGCAGCGCGGGGGGGTCGTCCTATAATTCACCCCTCCACTTT.

V is TRBV21-1 and J is TRBJ2-7; TRBD1, the table's D call, lacks a check against the DNA. TRBV21-1 is given as a pseudogene. This CDR3 has 17 amino acids. CDR3 sequence (DNA): TGTGCCAGCAGCCTAAGGGGGAACAGGGAGAGCTCCTACGAGCAGTACTTC. Translating it yields CASSLRGNRESSYEQYF.

The chain's CDR3 is CATSDLSPGGPQHF. The CDR3 DNA reads TGTGCCACCAGTGATTTAAGTCCCGGGGGACCCCAGCATTTT. The rearrangement joins TRBV24-1 to TRBJ1-5, with TRBD1 as a possible D gene (5 bases). Between the trimmed V and J ends, which lost 1 base and 10 bases, there was a span of 13 bases. The CDR3 is 14 amino acids. The V gene's germline CDR1 is KGHDR and CDR2 SFDVKD.

V and J are TRBV2 and TRBJ2-1, with no clear D. CDR1 is SNHLY and CDR2 is FYNNEI in the germline V gene. CDR3 size: 12 residues. V gave up 3 bases and J gave up 6 bases, with 6 bases separating them. The CDR3 DNA reads TGTGCCAGCAGTGAGCGAGGCAATGAGCAGTTCTTC. This gives the protein CASSERGNEQFF.